This is a list of T cell receptor beta chains from one sample in a study of control samples from healthy donors and cancer patients. Libraries were prepared by immunoSEQ multiplex PCR; TCRdb keeps only in-frame clonotypes and omits some of them. This table has around 84,000 clones, 75% to 95% appearing once. The sequencing sample was made of blood. The receptors were gathered from a man younger than 40 in good health. Both conserved end residues are part of each CDR3. D genes are given only for firm matches. Not all rows give a size; the values are once, few, many and, for expanded clones, a class.

V: TRBV29-1
J: TRBJ2-1
D: .
size: .
CDR3: CSGTERNEQFF
DNA: TGCAGCGGTACTGAGCGGAATGAGCAGTTCTTC

V: TRBV27
J: TRBJ1-2
D: .
size: .
CDR3: CASSLKTGSF
DNA: TGTGCCAGCAGTTTAAAAACGGGTTCCTTC

V: TRBV27
J: TRBJ2-7
D: .
size: .
CDR3: CASSPRSSSYEQYF
DNA: TGTGCCAGCAGCCCTAGGTCTAGCTCCTACGAGCAGTACTTC

V: TRBV5-5
J: TRBJ1-1
D: .
size: .
CDR3: CASRGLIRHQNTEAFF
DNA: TGTGCCAGCAGGGGTCTGATCAGGCATCAGAACACTGAAGCTTTCTTT

V: TRBV6-5
J: TRBJ2-7
D: .
size: .
CDR3: CASHYPESGSYEQYF
DNA: TGTGCCAGCCACTACCCGGAGTCAGGGTCCTACGAGCAGTACTTC

V: TRBV5-6
J: TRBJ2-1
D: TRBD2
size: .
CDR3: CASSLRGSGRNEQFF
DNA: TGTGCCAGCAGCTTGCGGGGAAGCGGGAGGAATGAGCAGTTCTTC

V: TRBV11-2
J: TRBJ1-5
D: .
size: .
CDR3: CASSLDGGPSNQPQHF
DNA: TGTGCCAGCAGCTTAGACGGGGGGCCAAGCAATCAGCCCCAGCATTTT

V: TRBV29-1
J: TRBJ1-2
D: .
size: .
CDR3: CSVARTSGGYTF
DNA: TGCAGCGTTGCTCGGACCTCAGGCGGCTACACCTTC

V: TRBV11-2
J: TRBJ2-7
D: .
size: .
CDR3: CASSLGSSYEQYF
DNA: TGTGCCAGCAGCTTAGGGTCCTCCTACGAGCAGTACTTC

V: TRBV30
J: TRBJ2-2
D: TRBD1
size: .
CDR3: CAWGQGNTGELFF
DNA: TGTGCCTGGGGACAGGGGAACACCGGGGAGCTGTTTTTT

V: TRBV29-1
J: TRBJ1-3
D: .
size: .
CDR3: CSVDDSGNTIYF
DNA: TGCAGCGTTGATGACAGCGGAAACACCATATATTTT

V: TRBV7-2
J: TRBJ2-4
D: .
size: .
CDR3: CASSPGHRLAKNIQYF
DNA: TGTGCCAGCAGCCCGGGACACAGGTTGGCCAAAAACATTCAGTACTTC

V: TRBV7-9
J: TRBJ2-7
D: .
size: .
CDR3: CASSWRDSYEQYF
DNA: TGTGCCAGCAGCTGGCGGGACAGCTACGAGCAGTACTTC

V: TRBV28
J: TRBJ1-5
D: .
size: .
CDR3: CASSTSQVGNQPQHF
DNA: TGTGCCAGCAGTACCAGCCAGGTAGGGAATCAGCCCCAGCATTTT

V: TRBV5-1
J: TRBJ1-2
D: .
size: .
CDR3: CASSLAAQNGYGYTF
DNA: TGCGCCAGCAGCTTGGCCGCCCAGAACGGGTATGGCTACACCTTC

V: TRBV12-5
J: TRBJ2-1
D: .
size: .
CDR3: CASGTGLTYNEQFF
DNA: TGTGCTAGTGGCACTGGACTAACCTACAATGAGCAGTTCTTC

V: TRBV28
J: TRBJ1-4
D: TRBD1
size: once
CDR3: CASSRGQGNEKLFF
DNA: TGTGCCAGCAGCCGTGGACAGGGGAATGAAAAACTGTTTTTT

V: TRBV5-1
J: TRBJ1-4
D: .
size: .
CDR3: CASSYWGTTNEKLFF
DNA: TGCGCCAGCAGCTACTGGGGGACAACTAATGAAAAACTGTTTTTT

V: TRBV29-1
J: TRBJ2-7
D: .
size: .
CDR3: CSVPRGATPYEQYF
DNA: TGCAGCGTCCCCCGGGGGGCGACCCCCTACGAGCAGTACTTC

V: TRBV5-5
J: TRBJ2-1
D: .
size: few
CDR3: CASSPQGPGINEQFF
DNA: TGTGCCAGCAGCCCCCAGGGGCCAGGGATAAATGAGCAGTTCTTC

V: TRBV6-1
J: TRBJ1-3
D: TRBD1
size: .
CDR3: CASSGQPRTGVGNTIYF
DNA: TGTGCCAGCAGTGGACAACCAAGGACAGGGGTTGGAAACACCATATATTTT

V: TRBV4-3
J: TRBJ1-3
D: TRBD1
size: .
CDR3: CASSQVATGASSGNTIYF
DNA: TGCGCCAGCAGCCAAGTTGCGACAGGGGCGAGCTCTGGAAACACCATATATTTT

V: TRBV27
J: TRBJ1-2
D: .
size: .
CDR3: CASSVNRVAGYTF
DNA: TGTGCCAGCAGTGTCAACAGGGTGGCTGGCTACACCTTC

V: TRBV7-2
J: TRBJ2-5
D: TRBD2
size: .
CDR3: CASSLGGGETQYF
DNA: TGTGCCAGCAGCTTAGGCGGGGGTGAGACCCAGTACTTC

V: TRBV29-1
J: TRBJ2-2
D: .
size: .
CDR3: CSVQLSQSNTGELFF
DNA: TGCAGCGTTCAGCTAAGCCAATCGAACACCGGGGAGCTGTTTTTT

V: TRBV12-3/TRBV12-4
J: TRBJ2-1
D: .
size: .
CDR3: CASSLGAQEQFF
DNA: TGTGCCAGCAGTTTGGGGGCCCAGGAGCAGTTCTTC

V: TRBV27
J: TRBJ1-2
D: .
size: .
CDR3: CASSRRDPPPYGYTF
DNA: TGTGCCAGCAGTCGCAGGGATCCTCCTCCTTATGGCTACACCTTC

V: TRBV28
J: TRBJ2-5
D: .
size: .
CDR3: CASSRQGYQETQYF
DNA: TGTGCCAGCAGTCGGCAGGGGTACCAAGAGACCCAGTACTTC

V: TRBV10-3
J: TRBJ2-3
D: TRBD1
size: .
CDR3: CAISAGTGERDTQYF
DNA: TGTGCCATCAGTGCCGGGACAGGGGAAAGAGATACGCAGTATTTT

V: TRBV18
J: TRBJ2-1
D: TRBD1
size: .
CDR3: CASSPPSGQGYDEQFF
DNA: TGTGCCAGCTCACCACCGTCGGGACAGGGATACGATGAGCAGTTCTTC

V: TRBV7-3
J: TRBJ2-2
D: TRBD1
size: .
CDR3: CASSPDRASGELFF
DNA: TGTGCCAGCAGCCCCGACAGGGCGTCCGGGGAGCTGTTTTTT

V: TRBV25-1
J: TRBJ2-2
D: .
size: .
CDR3: CASSAQSGELFF
DNA: TGTGCCAGCAGTGCTCAGTCCGGGGAGCTGTTTTTT

V: TRBV7-9
J: TRBJ2-1
D: TRBD1
size: .
CDR3: CASRSGGNNEQFF
DNA: TGTGCCAGCAGGTCAGGGGGAAACAATGAGCAGTTCTTC

V: TRBV4-1
J: TRBJ1-2
D: TRBD1
size: .
CDR3: CASSQDWTGRHGYTF
DNA: TGCGCCAGCAGCCAAGATTGGACAGGGAGACATGGCTACACCTTC

V: TRBV6-6
J: TRBJ1-4
D: .
size: .
CDR3: CASSLGRTAGGEKLFF
DNA: TGTGCCAGCAGTTTAGGACGGACGGCCGGGGGTGAAAAACTGTTTTTT

V: TRBV29-1
J: TRBJ1-1
D: .
size: .
CDR3: CSVGRGSNTEAFF
DNA: TGCAGCGTTGGTCGGGGGTCCAACACTGAAGCTTTCTTT

V: TRBV19
J: TRBJ1-6
D: .
size: .
CDR3: CASSMGGNFNSPLHF
DNA: TGTGCCAGTAGTATGGGGGGGAATTTTAATTCACCCCTCCACTTT

V: TRBV6-2/TRBV6-3
J: TRBJ2-3
D: TRBD2
size: .
CDR3: CASSTPRGGRGDTQYF
DNA: TGTGCCAGCAGCACCCCTCGGGGGGGCCGAGGAGATACGCAGTATTTT

V: TRBV27
J: TRBJ2-1
D: TRBD2
size: once
CDR3: CASSWTSGIYNEQFF
DNA: TGTGCCAGCAGTTGGACTAGCGGGATCTACAATGAGCAGTTCTTC

V: TRBV6-4
J: TRBJ1-2
D: .
size: .
CDR3: CASSDSGAVYTF
DNA: TGTGCCAGCAGTGACTCGGGAGCGGTCTACACCTTC

V: TRBV7-2
J: TRBJ1-4
D: TRBD1
size: .
CDR3: CASSDAQGATNEKLFF
DNA: TGTGCCAGCAGCGACGCTCAGGGGGCGACTAATGAAAAACTGTTTTTT

V: TRBV5-1
J: TRBJ1-1
D: TRBD1
size: .
CDR3: CASSLAGQGFTEAFF
DNA: TGCGCCAGCAGCTTGGCGGGACAGGGTTTCACTGAAGCTTTCTTT